This entry is about one TCR beta chain. Its target is not known. TCRdb itself ran the 5' RACE reads through MiXCR, one entry per CDR3 protein. The sample consists of some 130,000 distinct CDR3 sequences, approximately 16% of them appearing once. The entry originates in a study of T-cell memory formation after mild COVID-19. Study context: Clustering of TCRs was largely donor specific.

The germline CDR1 and CDR2 sequences are SGHRS and YFSETQ. V lost 2 bases, J lost 5 bases, and 8 bases lay in between. The CDR3 is 13 amino acids. Whole-study findings and limits: Second-wave clones reaching peak frequency on day 37 lacked confirmed SARS-CoV-2 specificity.

The sample consisted of PBMCs or a T cell subset sorted from them (not recorded which). The receptor was isolated from an adult woman who had mild COVID-19 (a few samples of this study predate the infection). Cell type and time point are not known. V and J are TRBV5-1 and TRBJ1-5, with D hard to call. CDR3: CASSFSADQPQHF. In DNA form, the CDR3 reads TGCGCCAGCAGCTTCTCGGCAGATCAGCCCCAGCATTTT.